Listed below are T cell receptor beta chains from one sample, sequenced in a study of T cell clonotyping in hematopoietic cell transplantation. Sequencing was performed with immunoSEQ multiplex PCR; in TCRdb, only in-frame clones are kept and a portion is missing. The data contain about 70,000 clones, just under 95% of them singletons. Sequencing was performed on peripheral blood mononuclear cells. The origin of the receptors is a man aged 45 to 65 in good health. Some clones in this sample may be carry-over from other donors' samples. Each CDR3 is given with its conserved first and last residue. A D gene is named only where the DNA matches it firmly. Rows give clone size only sometimes, using once, few, many, or a class for an expanded clone.

size	D	J	V	DNA	CDR3
-	-	TRBJ1-1	TRBV29-1	TGCAGCGCCCTTGGATTGAACACTGAAGCTTTCTTT	CSALGLNTEAFF
-	-	TRBJ1-5	TRBV18	TGTGCCAGCTCACCAACGTCGGGGCAGCCCCAGCATTTT	CASSPTSGQPQHF
-	-	TRBJ1-5	TRBV19	TGTGCCAGTAGTATATTGGCAGGGATGGGACCTAGCAATCAGCCCCAGCATTTT	CASSILAGMGPSNQPQHF
-	-	TRBJ1-4	TRBV6-1	TGTGCCAGCAGTGACTGGACAAACAAAAATGAAAAACTGTTTTTT	CASSDWTNKNEKLFF
-	-	TRBJ2-1	TRBV27	TGTGCCAGCAGTTTAATGCCCCAATACAATGAGCAGTTCTTC	CASSLMPQYNEQFF
-	TRBD2	TRBJ2-2	TRBV6-1	TGTGCCAGCAGTTCGGGGGGGACCGGGGAGCTGTTTTTT	CASSSGGTGELFF
-	-	TRBJ2-2	TRBV25-1	TGTGCCAGCAGTGAAAGGACCATTTCGAACACCGGGGAGCTGTTTTTT	CASSERTISNTGELFF
-	-	TRBJ1-1	TRBV11-2	TGTGCCAGCAGCTTAAAGTTTGGGCTCGTGAACACTGAAGCTTTCTTT	CASSLKFGLVNTEAFF
-	-	TRBJ2-2	TRBV2	TGTGCCAGCAGTGAAGTGGTCACCGGGGAGCTGTTTTTT	CASSEVVTGELFF
-	-	TRBJ2-5	TRBV5-8	TGTGCCAGCAGCCCGACCAACCAAGAGACCCAGTACTTC	CASSPTNQETQYF
-	-	TRBJ2-7	TRBV28	TGTGCCAGCAGTTTCGGGGTCCACGAGCAGTACTTC	CASSFGVHEQYF
-	TRBD1	TRBJ2-6	TRBV11-3	TGTGCCAGCAGCCGGGACAGGGGGTCTGGGGCCAACGTCCTGACTTTC	CASSRDRGSGANVLTF
-	-	TRBJ1-1	TRBV6-1	TGTGCCAGCAGTGAAGAGGACAGACTGAACACTGAAGCTTTCTTT	CASSEEDRLNTEAFF
-	-	TRBJ1-1	TRBV10-3	TGTGCCATCAGTGGGGGAAACACTGAAGCTTTCTTT	CAISGGNTEAFF
-	-	TRBJ1-3	TRBV9	TGTGCCAGCAGCGTAGGGACCGGCGGAAACACCATATATTTT	CASSVGTGGNTIYF
-	TRBD2	TRBJ2-1	TRBV6-5	TGTGCCAGCCGGGGTAGCGGGAGGGCCTCGGATGAGCAGTTCTTC	CASRGSGRASDEQFF
-	TRBD2	TRBJ2-7	TRBV2	TGTGCCAGCACCCAAGTCCCTAGCGGGGCGGGCTACGAGCAGTACTTC	CASTQVPSGAGYEQYF
-	-	TRBJ1-5	TRBV7-2	TGTGCCAGCAGCTTAGGAATGGGGAGCAATCAGCCCCAGCATTTT	CASSLGMGSNQPQHF
-	-	TRBJ2-7	TRBV6-6	TGTGCCAGCAGTTTGGCTACAAGCTCCTACGAGCAGTACTTC	CASSLATSSYEQYF
-	-	TRBJ2-7	TRBV19	TGTGCCAGTAGTATAGGATCGCAGGTCCTACCCTACGAGCAGTACTTC	CASSIGSQVLPYEQYF
-	-	TRBJ1-5	TRBV28	TGTGCCAGCAGTTTGGACGGACGTACCATCAATCAGCCCCAGCATTTT	CASSLDGRTINQPQHF
-	TRBD2	TRBJ2-1	TRBV19	TGTGCCAGTAGTCTGGGACTAGCGGGTCTCAATGAGCAGTTCTTC	CASSLGLAGLNEQFF
-	-	TRBJ1-5	TRBV27	TGTGCCAGCAGCTCCCGGTTGGGAGGGCAGCCCCAGCATTTT	CASSSRLGGQPQHF
-	TRBD2	TRBJ2-7	TRBV2	TGTGCCAGCAGTTCGGGGGGGACTAGAAACTCCTACGAGCAGTACTTC	CASSSGGTRNSYEQYF
-	-	TRBJ1-5	TRBV30	TGTGCCTGGAGTGTAGGTTCGAGTGGACAGCCCCAGCATTTT	CAWSVGSSGQPQHF
once	-	TRBJ1-4	TRBV7-2	TGTGCCAGCAGCGCCAGACAGGCCTCGACTTCAAAACTGTTTTTT	CASSARQASTSKLFF
-	-	TRBJ1-2	TRBV6-1	TGTGCCAGCAGTGACGGCCGACCCTGGACAAGGAGTGGCTACACCTTC	CASSDGRPWTRSGYTF
-	TRBD1	TRBJ1-5	TRBV6-6	TGTGCCAGCAGTTTCGGACAGGAGAATCAGCCCCAGCATTTT	CASSFGQENQPQHF
-	-	TRBJ1-1	TRBV28	TGTGCCAGTGGTCAATTGGACACTGAAGCTTTCTTT	CASGQLDTEAFF
-	TRBD2	TRBJ2-7	TRBV2	TGTGCCAGCAGTGAAGGGGTTGGGAGGGGCGAGCAGTACTTC	CASSEGVGRGEQYF
-	-	TRBJ1-1	TRBV4-1	TGCGCCAGCAGCCAAGCACAGGGCCCGTTCGCTGAAGCTTTCTTT	CASSQAQGPFAEAFF
-	TRBD2	TRBJ2-1	TRBV6-5	TGTGCCAGCAGTTACTCTAGCGGGGGGGCAGGTAATGAGCAGTTCTTC	CASSYSSGGAGNEQFF
once	TRBD1	TRBJ2-7	TRBV6-5	TGTGCCAGCAGTCGACAGGGGTGGAACGAGCAGTACTTC	CASSRQGWNEQYF
-	-	TRBJ2-5	TRBV4-3	TGCGCCAGCAGCCAAGACCGGGACCAAGAGACCCAGTACTTC	CASSQDRDQETQYF
-	-	TRBJ1-5	TRBV6-5	TGTGCCAGCAGCAGGACGGTGTATAGCAATCAGCCCCAGCATTTT	CASSRTVYSNQPQHF
-	-	TRBJ2-7	TRBV14	TGTGCCAGCAGTCGGGACATTGGCTACGAGCAGTACTTC	CASSRDIGYEQYF
few	-	TRBJ1-2	TRBV19	TGTGCCAGTAAGAAAGGTATGGACCCACCGGACGGCTACACCTTC	CASKKGMDPPDGYTF
-	TRBD1	TRBJ1-2	TRBV28	TGTGCCAGCAGTTTAGAAGGACAGGGGTATGGCTACACCTTC	CASSLEGQGYGYTF
-	-	TRBJ1-1	TRBV19	TGTGCCAGTTCTCGGCGGGCAGAGAACACTGAAGCTTTCTTT	CASSRRAENTEAFF
once	-	TRBJ2-7	TRBV7-2	TGTGCCAGCAGCCTAGAGGGGCGCCACTCCTACGAGCAGTACTTC	CASSLEGRHSYEQYF
-	TRBD1	TRBJ1-5	TRBV2	TGTGCCAGCAGCCTACAGGGGACCGTGGAGCCCCAGCATTTT	CASSLQGTVEPQHF
-	-	TRBJ2-3	TRBV30	TGTGCCTGGAGTGGGTCGCGCACAGATACGCAGTATTTT	CAWSGSRTDTQYF
-	-	TRBJ2-3	TRBV6-5	TGTGCCAGCAGTCGGGGGCGGGAAAGCACAGATACGCAGTATTTT	CASSRGRESTDTQYF
once	-	TRBJ2-5	TRBV5-1	TGCGCCAGCAGCTTGGAGGGGGTTCGAGAGACCCAGTACTTC	CASSLEGVRETQYF
-	-	TRBJ2-6	TRBV7-9	TGTGCCAGCAGCTTAGATATGGGTGGGTCCAACGTCCTGACTTTC	CASSLDMGGSNVLTF
once	TRBD2	TRBJ2-2	TRBV13	TGTGCCAGCAGCTCACGGACTAGCGGGTCGGACACCGGGGAGCTGTTTTTT	CASSSRTSGSDTGELFF
-	TRBD2	TRBJ2-1	TRBV19	TGTGCCAGTAGTATAATCACTAGCGGGAGTCAAAATGAGCAGTTCTTC	CASSIITSGSQNEQFF
-	-	TRBJ1-4	TRBV2	TGTGCCAGCAGGGGGGGGTCCGCTAATGAAAAACTGTTTTTT	CASRGGSANEKLFF
-	-	TRBJ1-2	TRBV13	TGTGCCAGCAGCCTCCGCCCGGGAGGCTACACCTTC	CASSLRPGGYTF
-	-	TRBJ1-4	TRBV7-6	TGTGCCAGCAGTAGAAGTGCAACTAATGAAAAACTGTTTTTT	CASSRSATNEKLFF
once	TRBD2	TRBJ2-7	TRBV27	TGTGCCAGCACCCGTAGCGGGACCCTTTCCTACGAGCAGTACTTC	CASTRSGTLSYEQYF
-	-	TRBJ2-1	TRBV5-6	TGTGCCAGCAGCCGGTATGTGACAGGCGCGAACAATGAGCAGTTCTTC	CASSRYVTGANNEQFF
-	-	TRBJ2-2	TRBV11-3	TGTGCCAGCAGCTTAGGTGGGACCGGGGAGCTGTTTTTT	CASSLGGTGELFF
few	TRBD2	TRBJ2-1	TRBV4-1	TGCGCCAGCAGCCCCACGACTAGCGAGGGTGAGCAGTTCTTC	CASSPTTSEGEQFF
-	-	TRBJ2-7	TRBV7-2	TGTGCCAGCAGCTTAGCGTTCCTCCTTTACGAGCAGTACTTC	CASSLAFLLYEQYF
-	TRBD2	TRBJ2-2	TRBV5-1	TGCGCCAGCAGCTTGGGACTAGCGGGGGGGCTTATCACCGGGGAGCTGTTTTTT	CASSLGLAGGLITGELFF
-	-	TRBJ1-2	TRBV6-1	TGTGCCAGCAGTGCCCAGGTTATATCAATTAAGAACTATGGCTACACCTTC	CASSAQVISIKNYGYTF
few	-	TRBJ2-1	TRBV19	TGTGCCAGTAGTTACGGGGATCACTACAATGAGCAGTTCTTC	CASSYGDHYNEQFF
-	-	TRBJ1-1	TRBV9	TGTGCCAGCAGCCCCCCCGTGGGCCCTGGGGGGACTGAAGCTTTCTTT	CASSPPVGPGGTEAFF
-	-	TRBJ2-1	TRBV7-2	TGTGCCAGCAGCTTACCTGGGGGTGAGCAGTTCTTC	CASSLPGGEQFF